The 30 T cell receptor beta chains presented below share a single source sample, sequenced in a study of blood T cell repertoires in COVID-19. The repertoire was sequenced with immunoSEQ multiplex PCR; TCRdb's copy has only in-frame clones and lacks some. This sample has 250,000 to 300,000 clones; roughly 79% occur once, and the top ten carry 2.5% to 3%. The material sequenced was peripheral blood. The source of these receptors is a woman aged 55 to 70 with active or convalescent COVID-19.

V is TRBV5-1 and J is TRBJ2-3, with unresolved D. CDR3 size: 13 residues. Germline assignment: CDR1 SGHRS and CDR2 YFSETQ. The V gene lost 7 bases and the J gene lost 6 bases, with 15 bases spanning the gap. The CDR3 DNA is TGCGCCAGCTCAGACGGCCTCGGGGATACGCAGTATTTT. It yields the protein CASSDGLGDTQYF.

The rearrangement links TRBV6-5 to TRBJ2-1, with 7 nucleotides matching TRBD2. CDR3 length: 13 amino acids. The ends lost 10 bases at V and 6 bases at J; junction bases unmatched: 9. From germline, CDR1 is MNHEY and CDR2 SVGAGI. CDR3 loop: CAILSGRGNEQFF. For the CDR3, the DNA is TGTGCCATCCTTTCAGGGAGGGGCAATGAGCAGTTCTTC.

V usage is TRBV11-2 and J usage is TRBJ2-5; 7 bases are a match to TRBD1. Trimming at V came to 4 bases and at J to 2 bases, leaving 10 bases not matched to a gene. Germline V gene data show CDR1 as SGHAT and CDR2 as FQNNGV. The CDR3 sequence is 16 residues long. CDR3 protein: CASSWTLGTVQETQYF. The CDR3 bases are TGTGCCAGCAGCTGGACCCTCGGGACAGTACAAGAGACCCAGTACTTC.

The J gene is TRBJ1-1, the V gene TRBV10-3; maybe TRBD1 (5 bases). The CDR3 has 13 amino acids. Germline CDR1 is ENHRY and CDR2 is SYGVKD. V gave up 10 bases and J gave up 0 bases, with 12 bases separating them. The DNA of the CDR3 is TGTGCCAAACCAGGGTTAATGAACACTGAAGCTTTCTTT. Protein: CAKPGLMNTEAFF.

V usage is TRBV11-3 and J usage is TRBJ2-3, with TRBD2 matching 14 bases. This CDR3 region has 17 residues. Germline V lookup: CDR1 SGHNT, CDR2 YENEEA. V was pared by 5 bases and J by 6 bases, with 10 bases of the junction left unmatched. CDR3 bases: TGTGCCAGCAGCCCGCCGACTAGCGGGGGGGCAGGGGATACGCAGTATTTT. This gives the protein CASSPPTSGGAGDTQYF.

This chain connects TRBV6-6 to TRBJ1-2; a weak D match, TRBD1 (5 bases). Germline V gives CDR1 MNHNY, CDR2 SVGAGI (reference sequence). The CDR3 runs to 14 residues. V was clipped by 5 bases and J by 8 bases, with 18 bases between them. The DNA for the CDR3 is TGTGCCAGCAGTCGTACAGGCTACGATGAGGGCTACACCTTC. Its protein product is CASSRTGYDEGYTF.

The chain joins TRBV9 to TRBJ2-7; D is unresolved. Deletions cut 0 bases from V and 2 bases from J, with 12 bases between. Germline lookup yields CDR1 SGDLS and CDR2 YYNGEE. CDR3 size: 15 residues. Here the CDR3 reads CASSVDPLAPYEQYF. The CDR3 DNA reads TGTGCCAGCAGCGTAGATCCCTTGGCCCCCTACGAGCAGTACTTC.

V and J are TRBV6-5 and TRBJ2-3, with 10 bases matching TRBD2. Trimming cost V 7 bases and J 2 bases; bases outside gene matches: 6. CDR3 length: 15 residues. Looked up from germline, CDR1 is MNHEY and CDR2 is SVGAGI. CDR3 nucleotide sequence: TGTGCCAGCAAGGCTAGCGGGGGATACACAGATACGCAGTATTTT. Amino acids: CASKASGGYTDTQYF.

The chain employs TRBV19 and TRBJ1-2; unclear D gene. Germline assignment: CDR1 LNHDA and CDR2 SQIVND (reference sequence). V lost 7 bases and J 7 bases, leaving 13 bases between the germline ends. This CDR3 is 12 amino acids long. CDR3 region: CASNARFIGYTF. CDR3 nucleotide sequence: TGTGCCAGTAATGCCAGGTTTATTGGCTACACCTTC.

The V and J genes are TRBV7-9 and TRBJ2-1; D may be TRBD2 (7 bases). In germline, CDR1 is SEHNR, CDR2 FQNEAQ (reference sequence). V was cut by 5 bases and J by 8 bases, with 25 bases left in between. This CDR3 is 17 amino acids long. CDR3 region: CASSPVRGARGLDEQFF. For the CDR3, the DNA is TGTGCCAGCAGCCCAGTCCGGGGGGCCCGGGGATTGGATGAGCAGTTCTTC.

The CDR3 here is CASSLTSGGLQSGANVLTF. In DNA form, the CDR3 reads TGTGCCAGCAGCTTGACTAGCGGGGGTCTACAGTCTGGGGCCAACGTCCTGACTTTC. J is TRBJ2-6 and V is TRBV5-5; TRBD2 aligns across 11 bases. V trimming: 1 base; J trimming: 1 base; junction bases outside the gene matches: 7. The CDR3 is 19 amino acids. CDR1 and CDR2 (germline): SGHKS, YYEKEE (reference sequence).

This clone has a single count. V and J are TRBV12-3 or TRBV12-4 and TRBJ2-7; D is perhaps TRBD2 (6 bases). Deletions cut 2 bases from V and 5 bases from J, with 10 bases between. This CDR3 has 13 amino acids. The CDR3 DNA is TGTGCCAGCAGTTTATCGGGGGTCAACGAGCAGTACTTC. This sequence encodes CASSLSGVNEQYF.

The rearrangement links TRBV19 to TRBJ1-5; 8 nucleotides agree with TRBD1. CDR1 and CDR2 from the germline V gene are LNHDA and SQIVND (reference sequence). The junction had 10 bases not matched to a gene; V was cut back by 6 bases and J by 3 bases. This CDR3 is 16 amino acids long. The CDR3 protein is CASRLAGTGLNQPQHF. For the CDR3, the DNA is TGTGCCAGTAGGTTAGCCGGGACAGGCCTCAATCAGCCCCAGCATTTT.

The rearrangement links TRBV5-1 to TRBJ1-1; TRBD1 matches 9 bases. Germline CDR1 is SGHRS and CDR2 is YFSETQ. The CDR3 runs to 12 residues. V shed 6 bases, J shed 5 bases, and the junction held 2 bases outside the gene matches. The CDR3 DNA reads TGCGCCAGCACCGGGACAGGGACTGAAGCTTTCTTT. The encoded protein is CASTGTGTEAFF.

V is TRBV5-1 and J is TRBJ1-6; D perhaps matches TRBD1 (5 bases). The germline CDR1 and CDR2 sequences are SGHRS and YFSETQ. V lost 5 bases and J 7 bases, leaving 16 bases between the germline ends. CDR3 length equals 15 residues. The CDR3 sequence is CASRDGTGLNSPLHF. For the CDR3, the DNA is TGCGCCAGCAGAGACGGAACAGGTCTAAATTCACCCCTCCACTTT.

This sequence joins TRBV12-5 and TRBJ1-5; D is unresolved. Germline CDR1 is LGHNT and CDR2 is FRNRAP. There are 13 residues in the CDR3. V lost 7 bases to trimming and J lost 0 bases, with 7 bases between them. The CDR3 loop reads CASAQNSNQPQHF. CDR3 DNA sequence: TGTGCTAGTGCTCAGAATAGCAATCAGCCCCAGCATTTT.

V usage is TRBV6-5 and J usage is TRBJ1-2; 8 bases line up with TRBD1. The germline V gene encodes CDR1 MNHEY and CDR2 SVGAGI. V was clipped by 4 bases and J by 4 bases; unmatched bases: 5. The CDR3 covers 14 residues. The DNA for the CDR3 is TGTGCCAGCAGTTCCCAGACAGGGGCCTATGGCTACACCTTC. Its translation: CASSSQTGAYGYTF.

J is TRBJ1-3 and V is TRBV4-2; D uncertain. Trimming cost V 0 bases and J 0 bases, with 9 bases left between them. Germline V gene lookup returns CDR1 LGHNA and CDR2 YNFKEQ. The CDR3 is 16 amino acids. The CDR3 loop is CASSQDQSGSGNTIYF. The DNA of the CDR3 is TGTGCCAGCAGCCAAGATCAGTCGGGCTCTGGAAACACCATATATTTT.

DNA of the CDR3: TGCGCCAGCAGCCCCCCGGGGTTCAGGGAGCTGTTTTTT. Its translation: CASSPPGFRELFF. The chain employs TRBV4-1 and TRBJ2-2; possible D gene TRBD2, 5 bases. V dropped 4 bases and J dropped 9 bases, with 12 bases sitting between them. The CDR3 sequence is 13 residues long. Germline assignment: CDR1 MGHRA and CDR2 YSYEKL.

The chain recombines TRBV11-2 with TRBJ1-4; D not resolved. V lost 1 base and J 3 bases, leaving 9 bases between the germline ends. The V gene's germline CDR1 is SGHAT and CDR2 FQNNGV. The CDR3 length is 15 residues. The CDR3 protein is CASSLVGQANEKLFF. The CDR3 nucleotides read TGTGCCAGCAGCTTAGTCGGCCAGGCTAATGAAAAACTGTTTTTT.

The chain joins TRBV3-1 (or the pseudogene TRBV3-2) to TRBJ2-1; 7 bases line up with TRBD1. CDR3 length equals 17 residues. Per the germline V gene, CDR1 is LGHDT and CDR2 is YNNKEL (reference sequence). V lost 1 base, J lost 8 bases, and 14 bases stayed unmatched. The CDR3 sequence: CASSQGSGTVCGDEQFF. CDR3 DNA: TGTGCCAGCAGCCAAGGTTCCGGGACAGTCTGTGGCGATGAGCAGTTCTTC.

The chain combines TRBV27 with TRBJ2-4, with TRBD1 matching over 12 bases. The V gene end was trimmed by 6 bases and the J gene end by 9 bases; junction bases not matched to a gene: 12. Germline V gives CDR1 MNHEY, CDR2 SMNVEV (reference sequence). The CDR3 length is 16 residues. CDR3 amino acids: CASRPIRDRGRSIQYF. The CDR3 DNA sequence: TGTGCCAGCAGGCCTATCCGGGACAGGGGGCGAAGCATTCAGTACTTC.

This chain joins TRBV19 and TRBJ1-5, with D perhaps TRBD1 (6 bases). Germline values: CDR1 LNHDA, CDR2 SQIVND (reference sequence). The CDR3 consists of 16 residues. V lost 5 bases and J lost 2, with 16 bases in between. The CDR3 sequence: CASSLWQGQGNQPQHF. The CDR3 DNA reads TGTGCCAGTAGTCTGTGGCAGGGACAAGGCAATCAGCCCCAGCATTTT.

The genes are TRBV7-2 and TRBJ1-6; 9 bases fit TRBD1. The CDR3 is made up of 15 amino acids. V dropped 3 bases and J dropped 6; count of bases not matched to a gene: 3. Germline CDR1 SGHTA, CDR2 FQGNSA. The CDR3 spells CASSLGQGSNSPLHF. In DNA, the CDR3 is TGTGCCAGCAGCTTGGGACAGGGCTCTAATTCACCCCTCCACTTT. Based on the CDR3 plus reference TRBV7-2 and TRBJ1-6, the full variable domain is GAGVSQSPSNKVTEKGKDVELRCDPISGHTALYWYRQSLGQGLEFLIYFQGNSAPDKSGLPSDRFSAERTGGSVSTLTIQRTQQEDSAVYLCASSLGQGSNSPLHFGNGTRLTVT.

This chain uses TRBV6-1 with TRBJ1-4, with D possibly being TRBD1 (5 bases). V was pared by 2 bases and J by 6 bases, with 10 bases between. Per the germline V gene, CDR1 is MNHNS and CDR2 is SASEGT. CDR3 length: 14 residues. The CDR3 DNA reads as TGTGCCAGCAGTGAACGGGGGTTAGATGAAAAACTGTTTTTT. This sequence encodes CASSERGLDEKLFF.

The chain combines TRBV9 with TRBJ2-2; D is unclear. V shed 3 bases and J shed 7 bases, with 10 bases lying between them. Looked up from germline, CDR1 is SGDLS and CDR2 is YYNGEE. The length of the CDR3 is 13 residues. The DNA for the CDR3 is TGTGCCAGCAGCGACCCGAGAGGCGGGGAGCTGTTTTTT. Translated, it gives CASSDPRGGELFF.

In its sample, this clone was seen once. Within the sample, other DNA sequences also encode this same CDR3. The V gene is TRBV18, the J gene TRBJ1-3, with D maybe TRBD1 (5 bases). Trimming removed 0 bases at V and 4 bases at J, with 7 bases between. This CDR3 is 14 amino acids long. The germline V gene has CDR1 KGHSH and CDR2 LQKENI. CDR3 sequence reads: CASSPPRVGNTIYF. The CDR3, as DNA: TGTGCCAGCTCACCACCCAGGGTCGGAAACACCATATATTTT. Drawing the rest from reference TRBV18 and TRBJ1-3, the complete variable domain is NAGVMQNPRHLVRRRGQEARLRCSPMKGHSHVYWYRQLPEEGLKFMVYLQKENIIDESGMPKERFSAEFPKEGPSILRIQQVVRGDSAAYFCASSPPRVGNTIYFGEGSWLTVV.

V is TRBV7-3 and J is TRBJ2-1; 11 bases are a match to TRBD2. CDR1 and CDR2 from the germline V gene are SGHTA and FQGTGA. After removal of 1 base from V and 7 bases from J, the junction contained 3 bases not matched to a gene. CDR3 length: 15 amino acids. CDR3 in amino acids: CASSLKLAGENEQFF. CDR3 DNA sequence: TGTGCCAGCAGCTTAAAACTAGCGGGGGAGAATGAGCAGTTCTTC.

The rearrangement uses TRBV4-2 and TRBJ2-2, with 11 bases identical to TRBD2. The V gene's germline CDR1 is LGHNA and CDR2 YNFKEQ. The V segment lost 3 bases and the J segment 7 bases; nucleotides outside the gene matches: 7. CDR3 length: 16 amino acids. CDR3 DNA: TGTGCCAGCAGCCAGACCCCTCTAGCGGGGGGCGGGGAGCTGTTTTTT. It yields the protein CASSQTPLAGGGELFF.

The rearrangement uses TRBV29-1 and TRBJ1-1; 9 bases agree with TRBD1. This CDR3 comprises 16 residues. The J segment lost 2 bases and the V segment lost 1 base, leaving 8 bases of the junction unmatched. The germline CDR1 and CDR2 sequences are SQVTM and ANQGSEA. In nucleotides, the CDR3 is TGCAGCGTTGAAGTGTGGGACAGGGTTGTCAACACTGAAGCTTTCTTT. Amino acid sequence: CSVEVWDRVVNTEAFF.